A single sample is the source of the 15 T cell receptor beta chains below, sequenced in a study of blood T cell repertoires in COVID-19. Clones were sequenced by immunoSEQ multiplex PCR, and TCRdb holds only the in-frame ones, with some missing. The table has over 150,000 clones, 75% to 80% seen once. Sequenced material: peripheral blood. The source of these receptors is an elderly man with acute or convalescent COVID-19.

This clone was counted only a few times. The genes are TRBV6-5 and TRBJ1-1; TRBD1 matches at 10 bases. In germline, CDR1 is MNHEY, CDR2 SVGAGI. The CDR3 is made up of 14 amino acids. V dropped 5 bases and J dropped 5; count of bases not matched to a gene: 5. The CDR3 DNA sequence: TGTGCCAGCAGTAAGGACAGGGGGGGGACTGAAGCTTTCTTT. This translates into CASSKDRGGTEAFF.

The chain is built from TRBV28 and TRBJ1-2; D gene uncertain. The length of the CDR3 is 14 residues. Trimming left V 8 bases short and J 6 bases short, with 19 bases between. CDR1 and CDR2 (germline): MDHEN, SYDVKM. CDR3 DNA sequence: TGTGCCAGCGAACACCGGACGGGAAGTGATGGCTACACCTTC. Protein product: CASEHRTGSDGYTF.

This chain links TRBV7-6 with TRBJ2-6; TRBD1 matches 8 bases. The ends lost 2 bases at V and 0 bases at J; junction bases unmatched: 9. Looked up from germline, CDR1 is SGHVS and CDR2 is FNYEAQ. The length of the CDR3 is 19 residues. The CDR3 protein is CASSLQGQGASSGANVLTF. Written as DNA, the CDR3 is TGTGCCAGCAGCTTACAAGGCCAGGGGGCCTCCTCTGGGGCCAACGTCCTGACTTTC. Complete variable domain (other parts from reference TRBV7-6 and TRBJ2-6): GAGVSQSPRYKVTKRGQDVALRCDPISGHVSLYWYRQALGQGPEFLTYFNYEAQQDKSGLPNDRFSAERPEGSISTLTIQRTEQRDSAMYRCASSLQGQGASSGANVLTFGAGSRLTVL.

V is TRBV19 and J is TRBJ2-3; TRBD1 matches at 7 bases. This CDR3 has 15 residues. CDR1 LNHDA and CDR2 SQIVND come from the germline V gene (reference sequence). After removal of 4 bases from V and 1 base from J, the junction contained 5 bases not matched to a gene. CDR3 sequence: CASSTQGFGTDTQYF. The CDR3 nucleotides are TGTGCCAGTAGTACACAGGGGTTCGGCACAGATACGCAGTATTTT.

This chain uses TRBV12-3 or TRBV12-4 with TRBJ2-7; 7 bases fit TRBD1. This CDR3 region has 13 residues. J was trimmed by 6 bases and V by 3 bases; bases with no gene match: 5. The CDR3 sequence: CASSFGTASEQYF. CDR3 sequence (DNA): TGTGCCAGCAGTTTCGGGACAGCCTCCGAGCAGTACTTC.

The chain carries TRBV5-4 and TRBJ1-2; unclear D gene. The CDR3 spans 15 residues. The ends were cut back, 4 bases at V and 3 bases at J, with 16 bases in the middle. Germline V gene sequence: CDR1 SGHNT, CDR2 YYREEE (reference sequence). The CDR3 bases are TGTGCCAGCAGCCCACCGGACTATGGCGACTATGGCTACACCTTC. This encodes CASSPPDYGDYGYTF.

This clone turned up a few times. The chain uses TRBV5-1 and TRBJ2-2, with a weak D call TRBD1 (5 bases). CDR1 SGHRS and CDR2 YFSETQ come from the germline V gene. The CDR3 is made up of 13 amino acids. V was trimmed by 5 bases and J by 7 bases, leaving 12 bases between them. The CDR3 spells CASSDQGVGELFF. The CDR3 nucleotides are TGCGCCAGCAGTGATCAGGGTGTCGGGGAGCTGTTTTTT.

The chain recombines TRBV30 with TRBJ1-2; D unclear. Germline V gene data show CDR1 as GTSNPN and CDR2 as SVGIG (reference sequence). This CDR3 spans 11 amino acids. Deletions cut 3 bases from V and 3 bases from J, with 5 bases between. Here the CDR3 reads CAWRQHYGYTF. Written as DNA, the CDR3 is TGTGCCTGGAGACAGCACTATGGCTACACCTTC.

Written as DNA, the CDR3 is TGTGCCAGCTCACCACCGACAGGGTTCGATTATGGCTACACCTTC. It specifies CASSPPTGFDYGYTF. This sequence joins TRBV18 and TRBJ1-2; 7 bases agree with TRBD1. J gave up 5 bases and V 0 bases, and 6 bases lay outside the gene matches. Germline V gene data show CDR1 as KGHSH and CDR2 as LQKENI. CDR3 length: 15 residues.

This rearrangement joins TRBV6-2 or TRBV6-3 to TRBJ2-5, with 8 bases matching TRBD2. CDR3 length equals 14 residues. V dropped 5 bases and J dropped 5; count of bases not matched to a gene: 7. The germline V gene has CDR1 MNHEY and CDR2 SVGEGT. The CDR3 DNA reads TGTGCCAGCAGTATAGATAGCGGGGTGGAGACCCAGTACTTC. This encodes CASSIDSGVETQYF.

The rearrangement links TRBV7-9 to TRBJ2-5; D gene ambiguous. V was pared by 2 bases and J by 4 bases, with 14 bases between. The CDR3 has 15 residues. CDR1 and CDR2 (germline): SEHNR, FQNEAQ (reference sequence). The CDR3, as DNA: TGTGCCAGCAGCTTAAATTGGCAGATTGGAGAGACCCAGTACTTC. It yields the protein CASSLNWQIGETQYF.

The chain joins TRBV24-1 to TRBJ2-4; the D gene is possibly TRBD1 (5 bases). V lost 1 base to trimming and J lost 1 base, with 22 bases between them. CDR3 length: 20 residues. Looked up from germline, CDR1 is KGHDR and CDR2 is SFDVKD. This chain's CDR3 is CATSDFESRTPKLAKNIQYF. In DNA, the CDR3 is TGTGCCACCAGTGATTTTGAGAGCCGGACACCCAAATTGGCCAAAAACATTCAGTACTTC.

V usage is TRBV6-5 and J usage is TRBJ2-7, with D tentatively TRBD1 (6 bases). The V and J ends lost 8 bases and 7 bases respectively, with 18 bases between them. The CDR3 totals 13 residues. Germline lookup yields CDR1 MNHEY and CDR2 SVGAGI. The CDR3 loop reads CASGIDRIGEQYV. The CDR3 region has the DNA TGTGCCAGCGGAATTGACAGGATCGGAGAGCAGTACGTC.

V is TRBV4-1 and J is TRBJ2-3; 7 bases fit TRBD1. CDR3 length: 15 amino acids. The V segment lost 7 bases and the J segment 3 bases; nucleotides outside the gene matches: 10. Per the germline V gene, CDR1 is MGHRA and CDR2 is YSYEKL. The CDR3 loop is CASTLQGQRTDTQYF. In DNA, the CDR3 is TGCGCCAGCACCCTGCAGGGACAGAGGACAGATACGCAGTATTTT.

The chain couples TRBV19 to TRBJ1-6; possibly TRBD1 for D (6 bases). V was clipped by 2 bases and J by 2 bases, with 10 bases between them. This CDR3 comprises 16 residues. Germline lookup yields CDR1 LNHDA and CDR2 SQIVND (reference sequence). CDR3 in amino acids: CASSITGSPYNSPLHF. Written as DNA, the CDR3 is TGTGCCAGTAGTATAACAGGGAGTCCCTATAATTCACCCCTCCACTTT.